Each of the 5 T cell receptor beta chains below was sequenced from the same sample in a study of blood T cell repertoires in COVID-19. Repertoires were generated with immunoSEQ multiplex PCR, while TCRdb's copy carries only in-frame clones and drops some. The data show roughly 80,000 clones, about 90% seen once. The sequencing sample was made of peripheral blood. These receptors were collected from a woman older than 75 with acute or convalescent COVID-19.

This clone was recorded a few times. This sequence joins TRBV19 and TRBJ2-3, with TRBD1 identical over 7 bases. Germline trimming cut 9 bases from V and 5 bases from J; bases unmatched to any gene: 11. This CDR3 has 14 residues. The germline V gene encodes CDR1 LNHDA and CDR2 SQIVND (reference sequence). The CDR3 sequence is CASSPTGAKDTQYF. The CDR3 DNA follows: TGTGCCAGCTCCCCAACAGGGGCAAAAGATACGCAGTATTTT. Using reference TRBV19 and TRBJ2-3 for the parts outside the CDR3, the full variable domain is DGGITQSPKYLFRKEGQNVTLSCEQNLNHDAMYWYRQDPGQGLRLIYYSQIVNDFQKGDIAEGYSVSREKKESFPLTVTSAQKNPTAFYLCASSPTGAKDTQYFGPGTRLTVL.

This chain uses TRBV9 with TRBJ2-7; D is undetermined. Trimming took 4 bases from V and 6 from J, leaving 17 bases between them. CDR1 and CDR2 from the germline V gene are SGDLS and YYNGEE. The CDR3 sequence is 14 residues long. Here the CDR3 reads CASSPHPVTSEQYF. The CDR3 region has the DNA TGTGCCAGCAGCCCGCACCCGGTAACGAGCGAGCAGTACTTC.

The chain is built from TRBV6-2 or TRBV6-3 and TRBJ1-2; unclear D gene. Germline-derived CDR1 and CDR2 are MNHEY and SVGEGT. V lost 5 bases, J lost 8 bases, and 9 bases lay in between. The CDR3 contains 11 residues. CDR3 amino acids: CASSGHGGYTF. The CDR3 coding sequence is TGTGCCAGCAGTGGGCACGGAGGCTACACCTTC.

This clone was seen once. The chain uses TRBV18 and TRBJ1-1; 9 nucleotides agree with TRBD1. The germline V gene encodes CDR1 KGHSH and CDR2 LQKENI. The CDR3 length is 16 residues. After removal of 4 bases from V and 1 base from J, the junction contained 7 bases not matched to a gene. CDR3 in amino acids: CASSRTPGQGNTEAFF. The CDR3 DNA reads TGTGCCAGCTCACGAACCCCGGGACAGGGGAACACTGAAGCTTTCTTT.

This chain uses TRBV5-1 with TRBJ2-5; 8 nucleotides agree with TRBD2. The trim removed 0 bases at V and 5 bases at J, leaving 6 bases unmatched. The germline gives CDR1 SGHRS, CDR2 YFSETQ. The CDR3 runs to 15 residues. The CDR3 sequence is CASSLGFRGRETQYF. In nucleotides, the CDR3 is TGCGCCAGCAGCTTGGGATTTCGCGGGAGGGAGACCCAGTACTTC.